Listed here is a single TCR beta chain. This sample was taken from a study of blood T cell repertoires in COVID-19. Whole-study context: Donors in the United States, Italy and Spain gave samples during acute or convalescent COVID-19. Sample material is recorded as cDNA or gDNA derived from T cells, B-cell-depleted T cells, or PBMCs.

J was trimmed by 6 bases and V by 5 bases; bases with no gene match: 2. The CDR3 is 12 amino acids. Germline V gene data show CDR1 as KGHSH and CDR2 as LQKENI. Original processing notes: Nucleated cell counts were estimated from reference gene primer amplification. TCRdb keeps only in-frame clones here, not all; method: immunoSEQ multiplex PCR. The DNA was the basis for D and trimming; V, J and clone size are from that table. The profile shows 95,000 to 100,000 clones, around 93% of them singletons. The chain is built from TRBV18 and TRBJ1-2; TRBD1 aligns across 8 bases. This receptor was obtained from a man in his fifties with acute or convalescent COVID-19. The specimen was peripheral blood. The DNA for the CDR3 is TGTGCCAGCTCAGACAGGGGCGATGGCTACACCTTC. It is translated as CASSDRGDGYTF. The full variable domain, its missing parts supplied by reference TRBV18 and TRBJ1-2, is NAGVMQNPRHLVRRRGQEARLRCSPMKGHSHVYWYRQLPEEGLKFMVYLQKENIIDESGMPKERFSAEFPKEGPSILRIQQVVRGDSAAYFCASSDRGDGYTFGSGTRLTVV.